A single sample gave rise to the 21 T cell receptor beta chains below, sequenced in a study of spatial heterogeneity in lung cancer. TCRdb re-called the 5' RACE reads through MiXCR, storing one row per CDR3 protein. The table has roughly 18,000 distinct CDR3 sequences, 5% to 7% seen once. These receptors' antigens are unknown. Study-level findings and limits: The number of expanded tumor alpha and beta chains correlated with mutation number.

Time point indicated: sample taken at primary tumor resection. The sequenced sample was lung tumor tissue, obtained at surgery. These TCRs come from a female donor with early-stage non-small cell lung cancer.

This clonotype was found many times. The genes are TRBV14 and TRBJ2-7, with D unresolved. Trimming took off 4 bases at V and 3 bases at J, with 7 bases between the two ends. This CDR3 has 12 residues. Germline CDR1 is SGHDN and CDR2 is FVKESK. The CDR3 DNA reads TGTGCCAGCAGCCTGAATCGCTACGAGCAGTACTTC. It specifies CASSLNRYEQYF. Supplemented by reference TRBV14 and TRBJ2-7, the full variable domain reads EAGVTQFPSHSVIEKGQTVTLRCDPISGHDNLYWYRRVMGKEIKFLLHFVKESKQDESGMPNNRFLAERTGGTYSTLKVQPAELEDSGVYFCASSLNRYEQYFGPGTRLTVT.

This clonotype is labeled medium-sized. The chain uses TRBV9 and TRBJ2-4; TRBD2 aligns across 14 bases. V dropped 4 bases and J dropped 9; count of bases not matched to a gene: 9. The CDR3 has 16 amino acids. Germline V lookup: CDR1 SGDLS, CDR2 YYNGEE. The CDR3 region is CASSTGTSGSWSIQYF. The CDR3 bases are TGTGCCAGCAGCACCGGGACTAGCGGGAGTTGGAGCATTCAGTACTTC.

This clonotype was recorded at least ten times. The J gene is TRBJ2-5, the V gene TRBV11-2; D is unclear. Trimming removed 5 bases at V and 5 bases at J, with 15 bases between. Looked up from germline, CDR1 is SGHAT and CDR2 is FQNNGV. The CDR3 has 14 amino acids. The CDR3 DNA sequence: TGTGCCAGCAGCCCCGCCACGGGCCGGGAGACCCAGTACTTC. It is translated as CASSPATGRETQYF.

This clonotype was detected a few times. This rearrangement joins TRBV5-1 to TRBJ2-7; 8 nucleotides match TRBD1. The V gene end was trimmed by 0 bases and the J gene end by 2 bases; junction bases not matched to a gene: 4. The CDR3 has 15 amino acids. CDR1 SGHRS and CDR2 YFSETQ come from the germline V gene. The CDR3 loop reads CASSLAPGGPYEQYF. Here the CDR3 DNA reads TGCGCCAGCAGCTTGGCCCCAGGGGGCCCCTACGAGCAGTACTTC.

This clonotype was observed many times. The chain couples TRBV7-9 to TRBJ1-1; D is uncertain. V gave up 2 bases and J gave up 8 bases, with 12 bases separating them. Per the germline V gene, CDR1 is SEHNR and CDR2 is FQNEAQ (reference sequence). The CDR3 consists of 13 residues. DNA of the CDR3: TGTGCCAGCAGCTTAACCTCAGCTGACGAAGCTTTCTTT. It is translated as CASSLTSADEAFF.

This clonotype has at least ten counts. The chain has TRBV11-2 and TRBJ2-2; 11 bases are a match to TRBD2. The CDR3 extends over 17 amino acids. V lost 5 bases and J lost 5; bases outside the gene matches: 10. Germline CDR1 SGHAT, CDR2 FQNNGV. The CDR3 region is CASSPGGLAGGTGELFF. The CDR3 nucleotides are TGTGCCAGCAGCCCTGGCGGCCTAGCGGGAGGAACCGGGGAGCTGTTTTTT.

At least ten counts were recorded for this clonotype. This rearrangement joins TRBV5-1 to TRBJ2-3; the D gene is possibly TRBD2 (6 bases). CDR3 length: 16 residues. V gave up 2 bases and J gave up 2 bases, with 15 bases separating them. Germline V lookup: CDR1 SGHRS, CDR2 YFSETQ. The CDR3 bases are TGCGCCAGCAGCTTTCTGGCGGGATCCTCCACAGATACGCAGTATTTT. This gives the protein CASSFLAGSSTDTQYF.

This clonotype appeared many times. The chain is built from TRBV7-8 and TRBJ2-1, with TRBD2 identical over 8 bases. CDR3 size: 17 residues. CDR1 is SGHVS, CDR2 FQNEAQ, per germline. Trimming took 3 bases from V and 5 from J; bases not matched to a gene: 12. CDR3 nucleotide sequence: TGTGCCAGCAGCTTGAAGAGACCGGGACTAGGAAACAATGAGCAGTTCTTC. This translates into CASSLKRPGLGNNEQFF.

This clonotype has at least ten counts. The V and J genes are TRBV6-5 and TRBJ2-1; D may match TRBD1 or TRBD2 (6 bases each). The CDR3 runs to 14 residues. Germline V CDR1 and CDR2: MNHEY, SVGAGI. The V gene lost 0 bases and the J gene lost 5 bases, with 8 bases spanning the gap. CDR3 amino acids: CASSYSRGDNEQFF. The CDR3 nucleotides are TGTGCCAGCAGTTACTCGAGGGGGGACAATGAGCAGTTCTTC.

This clonotype is classed as medium-sized. V gene TRBV7-2 combines with J gene TRBJ2-1, with 11 bases fitting TRBD1. Unmatched junction bases numbered 10, after V lost 5 bases and J lost 7 bases. The CDR3 runs 16 residues. From germline, CDR1 is SGHTA and CDR2 FQGNSA. The chain's CDR3 is CASSRSAGQGANEQFF. CDR3 DNA sequence: TGTGCCAGCAGCCGGAGCGCCGGACAGGGGGCTAATGAGCAGTTCTTC.

This clonotype was counted at least ten times. This rearrangement joins TRBV3-1 to TRBJ1-1, with D possibly being TRBD1 (6 bases). Trimming took off 0 bases at V and 4 bases at J, with 9 bases between the two ends. The CDR3 is made up of 14 amino acids. Germline V gene lookup returns CDR1 LGHDT and CDR2 YNNKEL (reference sequence). CDR3 in amino acids: CASSQEGGITEAFF. CDR3 DNA: TGTGCCAGCAGCCAAGAAGGGGGGATCACTGAAGCTTTCTTT. Full variable domain (remainder filled in from reference TRBV3-1 and TRBJ1-1): DTAVSQTPKYLVTQMGNDKSIKCEQNLGHDTMYWYKQDSKKFLKIMFSYNNKELIINETVPNRFSPKSPDKAHLNLHINSLELGDSAVYFCASSQEGGITEAFFGQGTRLTVV.

This clonotype was recorded many times. The chain is built from TRBV20-1 and TRBJ1-5; D is undetermined. The CDR3 contains 14 residues. V was pared by 3 bases and J by 6 bases, with 15 bases between. The germline V gene encodes CDR1 DFQATT and CDR2 SNEGSKA (reference sequence). CDR3: CSARVGWRGQPQHF. CDR3 DNA sequence: TGCAGTGCTAGGGTCGGGTGGAGAGGTCAGCCCCAGCATTTT.

This clonotype was seen at least ten times. The CDR3 protein is CASSATGMTEAFF. The CDR3 nucleotides read TGCGCCAGCAGCGCGACAGGGATGACTGAAGCTTTCTTT. The genes are TRBV5-1 and TRBJ1-1; TRBD1 matches at 7 bases. Trimming removed 4 bases from V and 5 bases from J; junction bases left unmatched: 5. Germline CDR1 and CDR2: SGHRS and YFSETQ. The CDR3 has 13 residues.

This clonotype was seen many times. This chain joins TRBV20-1 and TRBJ2-7; TRBD2 matches at 9 bases. This CDR3 has 13 residues. The germline gives CDR1 DFQATT, CDR2 SNEGSKA (reference sequence). V was pared by 4 bases and J by 1 base, with 2 bases of the junction left unmatched. The CDR3 nucleotides are TGCAGTGCTAATCTAGCGGGATCCTACGAGCAGTACTTC. The encoded protein is CSANLAGSYEQYF.

This chain connects TRBV7-9 to TRBJ1-2, with a tentative D call TRBD1 (5 bases). The CDR3 is 16 residues long. With 4 bases removed from V and 2 bases from J, the gap between germline ends came to 17 bases. Germline V CDR1 and CDR2: SEHNR, FQNEAQ (reference sequence). In DNA, the CDR3 is TGTGCCAGCAGCTCGGAGACCGGGACGGACAACTATGGCTACACCTTC. Translated, it gives CASSSETGTDNYGYTF.

This clonotype was seen repeatedly, ten times or more. The V call is TRBV11-2, the J call TRBJ2-3; no clear D gene. Trimming took 5 bases from V and 6 from J, leaving 18 bases between them. Germline assignment: CDR1 SGHAT and CDR2 FQNNGV. The CDR3 contains 15 residues. The DNA for the CDR3 is TGTGCCAGCAGCCTATTAGGCCTAAAGGTGGATACGCAGTATTTT. Translating gives CASSLLGLKVDTQYF.

This clonotype was observed at least ten times. The J gene is TRBJ2-5, the V gene TRBV5-1; TRBD1 might be the D (5 bases). The V gene lost 0 bases and the J gene lost 5 bases, with 20 bases spanning the gap. This CDR3 has 17 amino acids. Germline V gene lookup returns CDR1 SGHRS and CDR2 YFSETQ. Written as DNA, the CDR3 is TGCGCCAGCAGCTTGGTACCGCTAGAACAGGAGACGGAGACCCAGTACTTC. Translation: CASSLVPLEQETETQYF.

By sample share, this clonotype is medium-sized (0.01 to 0.1%). This chain uses TRBV10-3 with TRBJ1-5; D not certain. Germline V gene lookup returns CDR1 ENHRY and CDR2 SYGVKD. The CDR3 runs 12 residues. V lost 8 bases, J lost 4 bases, and 9 bases lay in between. The CDR3 sequence is CAIGSRNQPQHF. The DNA of the CDR3 is TGTGCCATCGGGTCGAGGAATCAGCCCCAGCATTTT.

This chain joins TRBV7-9 and TRBJ1-1; D may be TRBD1 (5 bases). CDR1 is SEHNR and CDR2 is FQNEAQ in the germline V gene (reference sequence). The CDR3 spans 18 residues. Trimming removed 4 bases from V and 3 bases from J, with 24 bases in between. The CDR3 nucleotides are TGTGCCAGCAGCTCCTTCCTGGACAAACCTTTGGGGGACACTGAAGCTTTCTTT. It is translated as CASSSFLDKPLGDTEAFF.

This clonotype has ten or more counts. The chain links TRBV29-1 to TRBJ2-1; 8 bases fit TRBD1. CDR3 length equals 16 residues. The germline gives CDR1 SQVTM, CDR2 ANQGSEA. V shed 4 bases and J 1 base; nucleotides not matched to a gene: 9. CDR3 protein: CSVVPGQGKSYNEQFF. The CDR3 DNA is TGCAGCGTTGTCCCCGGACAGGGCAAGTCCTACAATGAGCAGTTCTTC.

This clonotype rates as medium-sized. The genes are TRBV4-2 and TRBJ2-1; 10 nucleotides agree with TRBD2. Germline V gene sequence: CDR1 LGHNA, CDR2 YNFKEQ. V trimming: 0 bases; J trimming: 9 bases; junction bases outside the gene matches: 8. There are 16 residues in the CDR3. In DNA, the CDR3 is TGTGCCAGCAGCCAAGATGAAAGCGGGAGGGGGCGTGAGCAGTTCTTC. As protein: CASSQDESGRGREQFF.